What follows is one T cell receptor (beta chain) and its context. The CDR3 is 15 residues long. The germline CDR1 and CDR2 sequences are SGDLS and YYNGEE. V lost 4 bases and J lost 0; bases outside the gene matches: 5. These data belong to a study of blood T cell repertoires in COVID-19. Study information: Sources were T cells, B-cell-depleted T cells, or PBMCs; the material itself was cDNA or gDNA.

Profiling relied on immunoSEQ multiplex PCR, and the TCRdb table lists in-frame clones only, not all of them. The sample includes roughly 170,000 clones, 79% of them seen just once. V usage is TRBV9 and J usage is TRBJ1-1; the match to TRBD1 covers 8 bases. Material: peripheral blood. The source is a woman aged 60-75 years with COVID-19, enrolled during active disease. The CDR3 reads CASSILTGVNTEAFF. CDR3 coding DNA: TGTGCCAGCAGCATCCTGACAGGGGTGAACACTGAAGCTTTCTTT.